These 20 T cell receptor beta chains were sequenced from one sample in a study of cytomegalovirus exposure and HLA in healthy donors. In the PCR, 60 Vbeta and 13 Jbeta primers were used. Generated by immunoSEQ multiplex PCR, the TCRdb table keeps only in-frame clones and is missing some. The sample includes 130,000 or so clones, 80% of them seen just once. Sequencing used PBMCs. These receptors were obtained from a man younger than 40 in good health and CMV-seronegative.

This chain joins TRBV2 and TRBJ1-2; D call uncertain. V gave up 3 bases and J gave up 0 bases, with 8 bases separating them. CDR3 length equals 14 residues. CDR1 and CDR2 from the germline V gene are SNHLY and FYNNEI. CDR3: CASSEEGSNYGYTF. CDR3 DNA sequence: TGTGCCAGCAGTGAGGAGGGCTCTAACTATGGCTACACCTTC.

The CDR3 is CASSVATTYPPYEQYF. CDR3 coding DNA: TGTGCCAGCAGCGTAGCTACGACTTACCCTCCCTACGAGCAGTACTTC. The chain combines TRBV9 with TRBJ2-7; D remains unclear. From germline, CDR1 is SGDLS and CDR2 YYNGEE. The CDR3 length is 16 residues. V dropped 0 bases and J dropped 2 bases, with 15 bases sitting between them. Drawing the rest from reference TRBV9 and TRBJ2-7, the complete variable domain is DSGVTQTPKHLITATGQRVTLRCSPRSGDLSVYWYQQSLDQGLQFLIQYYNGEERAKGNILERFSAQQFPDLHSELNLSSLELGDSALYFCASSVATTYPPYEQYFGPGTRLTVT.

The rearrangement links TRBV2 to TRBJ1-4; 9 bases map to TRBD1. Germline CDR1 SNHLY, CDR2 FYNNEI. The CDR3 has 14 residues. J gave up 8 bases and V 6 bases, and 7 bases lay outside the gene matches. The CDR3 here is CASSPDRGGEKLFF. As DNA, the CDR3 is TGTGCCAGCAGCCCGGACAGGGGAGGGGAAAAACTGTTTTTT.

The V gene is TRBV28, the J gene TRBJ2-1; tentative D call: TRBD2 (6 bases). The CDR3 is 15 amino acids. The V and J ends lost 2 bases and 4 bases respectively, with 12 bases between them. The V gene's germline CDR1 is MDHEN and CDR2 SYDVKM. The CDR3 region is CASSLGGSVYNEQFF. The CDR3 DNA follows: TGTGCCAGCAGTTTAGGAGGGAGCGTGTACAATGAGCAGTTCTTC.

The chain combines TRBV15 with TRBJ2-5; D possibly corresponds to TRBD1 (6 bases). Germline V gives CDR1 LNHNV, CDR2 YYDKDF (reference sequence). The CDR3 length is 14 residues. Between the trimmed V and J ends, which lost 5 bases and 1 base, there was a span of 11 bases. CDR3 region: CATSVRQAQETQYF. CDR3 coding DNA: TGTGCCACCAGCGTACGACAGGCCCAAGAGACCCAGTACTTC.

This clone was counted a single time. The V call is TRBV10-1, the J call TRBJ2-3; the D is unclear. Trimming pared 9 bases from V and 6 bases from J, leaving 19 bases between. Germline V gene lookup returns CDR1 WNHNN and CDR2 SYGVQD (reference sequence). This CDR3 has 14 residues. CDR3 DNA sequence: TGCGCCAGAACCGCGCACTATTTTCGGGATACGCAGTATTTT. Translating it yields CARTAHYFRDTQYF.

The chain uses TRBV7-2 and TRBJ2-5; 8 nucleotides align to TRBD1. Germline V CDR1 and CDR2: SGHTA, FQGNSA. The CDR3 is 14 amino acids. V gave up 5 bases and J gave up 5 bases; unmatched junction bases: 7. DNA of the CDR3: TGTGCCAGCAGCCTAAACAGGGGGGACGAGACCCAGTACTTC. This gives the protein CASSLNRGDETQYF.

The rearrangement uses TRBV5-1 and TRBJ2-1; 8 bases match TRBD2. The germline CDR1 and CDR2 sequences are SGHRS and YFSETQ. Trimming removed 0 bases from V and 9 bases from J; junction bases left unmatched: 14. CDR3 length: 17 amino acids. CDR3 bases: TGCGCCAGCAGCTTGGTGTACGCGGGGGGACAAAAAATTGAGCAGTTCTTC. Protein product: CASSLVYAGGQKIEQFF.

The chain joins TRBV6-6 to TRBJ2-5, with a tentative D call TRBD2 (5 bases). The J call may be mistaken, given a closer DNA end match to TRBJ2-7. This CDR3 is built from 11 residues. The germline V gene has CDR1 MNHNY and CDR2 SVGAGI (reference sequence). Here the CDR3 DNA reads TGTGCCAGCAGTGACTACTACGAGCAGTACTTC. This encodes CASSDYYEQYF.

V usage is TRBV27 and J usage is TRBJ1-2; 7 nucleotides agree with TRBD1. Germline V lookup: CDR1 MNHEY, CDR2 SMNVEV (reference sequence). This CDR3 contains 12 residues. J gave up 6 bases and V 6 bases, and 4 bases lay outside the gene matches. CDR3 bases: TGTGCCAGCAGCGACAGGGACGATGGCTACACCTTC. It specifies CASSDRDDGYTF.

The chain couples TRBV27 to TRBJ2-3, with D uncertain. The V end lost 6 bases, the J end lost 7 bases, and 11 bases lay between the germline ends. Germline CDR1 reads MNHEY; CDR2 reads SMNVEV (reference sequence). CDR3 length: 12 amino acids. The CDR3 DNA sequence: TGTGCCAGCAGCCGAGTGGGCAATACGCAGTATTTT. Its protein is CASSRVGNTQYF.

Ten or more counts support this clone. V gene TRBV4-1 combines with J gene TRBJ2-1; 8 bases align to TRBD1. The V segment lost 6 bases and the J segment 0 bases; nucleotides outside the gene matches: 7. The CDR3 has 16 residues. Germline CDR1 and CDR2: MGHRA and YSYEKL. The CDR3 spells CASSPGQGVSYNEQFF. The DNA of the CDR3 is TGCGCCAGCAGTCCAGGACAGGGCGTCTCCTACAATGAGCAGTTCTTC.

The CDR3 coding sequence is TGTGCCAGCAGCTTGGGTACAGTCGGCGAGCAGTACTTC. This encodes CASSLGTVGEQYF. The chain joins TRBV5-6 to TRBJ2-5; the D is unclear. The J call is uncertain, as TRBJ2-7 better fits the DNA end. The CDR3 has 13 amino acids. Germline V gene lookup returns CDR1 SGHDT and CDR2 YYEEEE.

The chain joins TRBV5-1 to TRBJ2-5, with D perhaps matching TRBD1 (5 bases). This CDR3 is 14 amino acids long. Germline V CDR1 and CDR2: SGHRS, YFSETQ. Trimming removed 0 bases from V and 4 bases from J, with 10 bases in between. The DNA for the CDR3 is TGCGCCAGCAGCTTGGACAGTAGGGGAGAGACCCAGTACTTC. Residues: CASSLDSRGETQYF.

The genes are TRBV7-9 and TRBJ2-6; no reliable D call. The germline V gene encodes CDR1 SEHNR and CDR2 FQNEAQ (reference sequence). V lost 1 base and J 2 bases, leaving 6 bases between the germline ends. This CDR3 has 15 amino acids. The CDR3 bases are TGTGCCAGCAGCTTAGTAAGCGCTGGGGCCAACGTCCTGACTTTC. Translated, it gives CASSLVSAGANVLTF.

The rearrangement links TRBV15 to TRBJ1-5; no definite D call. The CDR3 totals 18 residues. CDR1 is LNHNV and CDR2 is YYDKDF in the germline V gene (reference sequence). With 5 bases removed from V and 5 bases from J, the gap between germline ends came to 25 bases. CDR3 DNA sequence: TGTGCCACCAGCGTAGAGCGACCGAGTCCGCTTATATATCAGCCCCAGCATTTT. It specifies CATSVERPSPLIYQPQHF.

The J gene is TRBJ2-7, the V gene TRBV27; 7 bases line up with TRBD2. The CDR3 is 12 residues long. CDR1 is MNHEY, CDR2 SMNVEV, per germline (reference sequence). V trimming: 8 bases; J trimming: 7 bases; junction bases outside the gene matches: 8. CDR3 in amino acids: CASWGGLGEQYF. The CDR3 DNA sequence: TGTGCCAGCTGGGGGGGGTTGGGAGAGCAGTACTTC.

This chain connects TRBV21-1 to TRBJ2-2; the tabulated D call, TRBD2, remains unverified against the DNA. TRBV21-1 has pseudogene status. The CDR3 runs to 13 residues. CDR3 sequence reads: CASNYPNTGELFF. The CDR3 nucleotides are TGTGCCAGCAACTACCCGAACACCGGGGAGCTGTTTTTT.

This clone was observed once. The chain has TRBV19 and TRBJ1-1; TRBD1 matches at 9 bases. Trimming took 8 bases from V and 4 from J; bases not matched to a gene: 11. The CDR3 has 15 amino acids. Germline CDR1 and CDR2: LNHDA and SQIVND (reference sequence). CDR3 loop: CASSTGTGSLTEAFF. The CDR3 region has the DNA TGTGCCAGTTCAACCGGGACAGGGAGTCTCACTGAAGCTTTCTTT. The whole variable domain, remainder taken from reference TRBV19 and TRBJ1-1, is DGGITQSPKYLFRKEGQNVTLSCEQNLNHDAMYWYRQDPGQGLRLIYYSQIVNDFQKGDIAEGYSVSREKKESFPLTVTSAQKNPTAFYLCASSTGTGSLTEAFFGQGTRLTVV.

This chain links TRBV18 with TRBJ1-6; D remains unclear. From germline, CDR1 is KGHSH and CDR2 LQKENI. CDR3 length equals 16 residues. Trimming stripped 0 bases from V and 10 bases from J, with 16 bases between. CDR3 nucleotide sequence: TGTGCCAGCTCACCACCCGGTGGCAGTAGCGGATCACCCCTCCACTTT. Translated, it gives CASSPPGGSSGSPLHF.